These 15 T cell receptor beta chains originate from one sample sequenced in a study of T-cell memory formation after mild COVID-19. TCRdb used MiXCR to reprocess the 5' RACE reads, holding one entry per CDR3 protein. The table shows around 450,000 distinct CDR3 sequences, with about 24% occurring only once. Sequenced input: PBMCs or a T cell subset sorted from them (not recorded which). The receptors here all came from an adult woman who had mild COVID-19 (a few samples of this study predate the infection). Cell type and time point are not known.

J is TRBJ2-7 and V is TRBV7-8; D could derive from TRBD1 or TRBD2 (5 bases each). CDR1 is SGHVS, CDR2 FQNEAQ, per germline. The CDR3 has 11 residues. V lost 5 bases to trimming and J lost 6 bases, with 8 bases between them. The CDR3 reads CASSPGAEQYF. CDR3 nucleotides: TGTGCCAGCAGCCCCGGGGCCGAGCAGTACTTC.

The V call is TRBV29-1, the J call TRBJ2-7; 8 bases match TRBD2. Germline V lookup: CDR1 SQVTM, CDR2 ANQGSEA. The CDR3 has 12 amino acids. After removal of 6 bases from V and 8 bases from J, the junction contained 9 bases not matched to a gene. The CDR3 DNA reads TGCAGCGTCTCCCCCGGGGGGGGCCAGCAGTACTTC. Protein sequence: CSVSPGGGQQYF.

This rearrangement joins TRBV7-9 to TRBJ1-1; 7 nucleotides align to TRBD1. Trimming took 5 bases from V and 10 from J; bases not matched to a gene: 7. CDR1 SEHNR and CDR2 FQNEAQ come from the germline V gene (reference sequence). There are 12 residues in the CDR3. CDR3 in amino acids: CASSPRQGGAFF. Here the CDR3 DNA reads TGTGCCAGCAGCCCCAGACAGGGTGGAGCTTTCTTT.

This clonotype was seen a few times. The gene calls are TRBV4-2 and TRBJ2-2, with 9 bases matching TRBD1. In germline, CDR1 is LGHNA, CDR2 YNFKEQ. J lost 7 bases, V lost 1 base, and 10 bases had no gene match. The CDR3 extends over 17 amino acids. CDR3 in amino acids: CASSQAYGQGFVGELFF. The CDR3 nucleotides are TGTGCCAGCAGCCAAGCATACGGACAGGGGTTCGTCGGGGAGCTGTTTTTT.

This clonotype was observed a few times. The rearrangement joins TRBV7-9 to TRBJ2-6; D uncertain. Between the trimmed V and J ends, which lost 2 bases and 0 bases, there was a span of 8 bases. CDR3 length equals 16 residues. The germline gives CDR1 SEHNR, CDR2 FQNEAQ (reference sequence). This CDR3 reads CASSLRYHSGANVLTF. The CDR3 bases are TGTGCCAGCAGCTTAAGATACCACTCTGGGGCCAACGTCCTGACTTTC.

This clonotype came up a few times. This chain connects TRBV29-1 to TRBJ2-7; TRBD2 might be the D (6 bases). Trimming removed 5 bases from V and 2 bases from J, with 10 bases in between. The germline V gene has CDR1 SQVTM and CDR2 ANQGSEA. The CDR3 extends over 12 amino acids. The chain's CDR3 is CSVWGGAYEQYF. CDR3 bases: TGCAGCGTTTGGGGCGGGGCCTACGAGCAGTACTTC.

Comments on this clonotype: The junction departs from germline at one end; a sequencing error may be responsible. Here the CDR3 DNA reads TGTGCCAGCTCAGCACCAGACAGGTCACCCCTCCACTTT. This gives the protein CASSAPDRSPLHF. The V gene is TRBV18, the J gene TRBJ1-6, with TRBD1 as a possible D gene (6 bases). In germline, CDR1 is KGHSH, CDR2 LQKENI. The CDR3 is 13 residues long.

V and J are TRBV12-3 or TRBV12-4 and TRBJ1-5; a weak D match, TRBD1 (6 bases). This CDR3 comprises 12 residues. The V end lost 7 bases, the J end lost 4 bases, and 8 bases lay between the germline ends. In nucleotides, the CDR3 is TGTGCCAGCAACAGGGTGAATCAGCCCCAGCATTTT. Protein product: CASNRVNQPQHF.

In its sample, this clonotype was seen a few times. The CDR3 nucleotides are TGTGCCAGTAAAAAGGGACAGGGTAACGCCTACGAGCAGTACTTC. Its translation: CASKKGQGNAYEQYF. The chain uses TRBV19 and TRBJ2-7; 9 nucleotides line up with TRBD1. V shed 7 bases, J shed 2 bases, and the junction held 9 bases outside the gene matches. The germline gives CDR1 LNHDA, CDR2 SQIVND (reference sequence). This CDR3 spans 15 amino acids.

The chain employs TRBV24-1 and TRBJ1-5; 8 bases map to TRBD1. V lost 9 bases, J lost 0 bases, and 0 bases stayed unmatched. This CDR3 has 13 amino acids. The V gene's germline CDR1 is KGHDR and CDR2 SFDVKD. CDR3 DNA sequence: TGTGCCACCGGACAGGGTAGCAATCAGCCCCAGCATTTT. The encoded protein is CATGQGSNQPQHF.

The CDR3 DNA reads as TGTGCCAGCAGCTCCAAAGGGACAGCTTTTTATGGCTACACCTTC. The encoded protein is CASSSKGTAFYGYTF. The chain carries TRBV7-9 and TRBJ1-2, with TRBD1 identical over 7 bases. The CDR3 is made up of 15 amino acids. After removal of 4 bases from V and 5 bases from J, the junction contained 10 bases not matched to a gene. Looked up from germline, CDR1 is SEHNR and CDR2 is FQNEAQ (reference sequence).

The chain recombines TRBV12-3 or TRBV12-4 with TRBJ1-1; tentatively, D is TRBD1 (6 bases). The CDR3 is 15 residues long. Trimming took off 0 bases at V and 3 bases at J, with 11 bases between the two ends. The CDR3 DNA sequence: TGTGCCAGCAGTTTAGCAGGGGGGGATTACACTGAAGCTTTCTTT. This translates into CASSLAGGDYTEAFF.

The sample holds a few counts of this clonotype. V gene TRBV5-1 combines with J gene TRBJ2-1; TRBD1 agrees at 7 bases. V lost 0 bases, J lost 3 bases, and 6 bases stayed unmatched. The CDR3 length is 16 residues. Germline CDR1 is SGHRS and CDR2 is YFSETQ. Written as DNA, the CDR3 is TGCGCCAGCAGCTTGGCCGGGACAGACCTCTACAATGAGCAGTTCTTC. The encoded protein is CASSLAGTDLYNEQFF.

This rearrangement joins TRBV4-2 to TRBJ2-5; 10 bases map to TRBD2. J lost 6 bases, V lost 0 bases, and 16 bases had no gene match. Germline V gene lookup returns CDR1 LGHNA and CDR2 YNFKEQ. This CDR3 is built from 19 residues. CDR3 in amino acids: CASSQDPWGSGTSAQTQYF. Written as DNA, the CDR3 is TGTGCCAGCAGCCAAGATCCTTGGGGTTCCGGGACTAGCGCCCAGACCCAGTACTTC.

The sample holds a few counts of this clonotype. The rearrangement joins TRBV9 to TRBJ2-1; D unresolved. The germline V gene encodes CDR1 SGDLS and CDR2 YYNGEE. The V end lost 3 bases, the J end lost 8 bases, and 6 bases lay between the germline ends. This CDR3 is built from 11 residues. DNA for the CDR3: TGTGCCAGCAGCGCCGAGCATGAGCAGTTCTTC. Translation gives CASSAEHEQFF.